The T cell receptor beta chain under discussion was sequenced for a study of blood T cell repertoires in COVID-19. Across the whole study: Sample material is recorded as cDNA or gDNA derived from T cells, B-cell-depleted T cells, or PBMCs.

Per the original data handling: Reference gene primers were amplified, and this amplification served to estimate nucleated cell counts. This table comes from immunoSEQ multiplex PCR, and its TCRdb copy is limited to in-frame clones, with some not included. V, J and clone size were drawn from that table, and D and trimming were deduced from the DNA. This table has about 390,000 clones, 80% to 90% appearing once. Residents of under 25 US areas, aged about 18 to 89 years, made up the participants. Participants had their cohort set by participant-reported clinical history. This CDR3 has 14 amino acids. Germline CDR1 is LNHNV and CDR2 is YYDKDF (reference sequence). Trimming pared 0 bases from V and 10 bases from J, leaving 13 bases between.

Sequencing was done on a sample of PBMCs or T cells enriched from blood (not recorded which). This clonotype was sampled from a woman aged 45-65 years who had recovered from COVID-19. V and J are TRBV15 and TRBJ2-1; perhaps TRBD2 as D (5 bases). CDR3 in amino acids: CATSRDRAASEQFF. The CDR3 nucleotides are TGTGCCACCAGCAGAGATAGAGCGGCTTCAGAGCAGTTCTTC.